These 25 T cell receptor beta chains were sequenced from one sample in a study of sequential checkpoint blockade in melanoma. The data were produced by immunoSEQ multiplex PCR, yet TCRdb's version contains in-frame clones alone and is incomplete. The sample includes approximately 21,000 clones, around 80% of them seen just once. Stated treatment: randomized to nivolumab then ipilimumab (arm A) or the reverse (arm B). Source: CD8+ T cells sorted from blood (inferred from file names), taken from a patient given nivolumab and ipilimumab in sequence. All receptors come from a human donor with melanoma.

This clone was found once. The J gene is TRBJ1-5, the V gene TRBV2, with 10 bases fitting TRBD1. CDR3 length: 17 residues. V lost 6 bases to trimming and J lost 1 base; unmatched junction nucleotides: 9. Per the germline V gene, CDR1 is SNHLY and CDR2 is FYNNEI. In DNA, the CDR3 is TGTGCCAGCAGGGGACAGGGGTTCGCAGGGAGCAATCAGCCCCAGCATTTT. It translates to CASRGQGFAGSNQPQHF.

The count of this clone is one. J is TRBJ2-7 and V is TRBV6-1; the D is unclear. The CDR3 has 13 amino acids. Germline lookup yields CDR1 MNHNS and CDR2 SASEGT. The V end was cut by 6 bases, the J end by 4 bases, with 13 bases between. CDR3 nucleotide sequence: TGTGCCAGCAGCTACGGGTCCGGTTACGAGCAGTACTTC. This encodes CASSYGSGYEQYF.

The V gene is TRBV11-3, the J gene TRBJ2-3; TRBD1 matches at 11 bases. V gave up 3 bases and J gave up 5 bases; unmatched junction bases: 10. Germline loops: CDR1 SGHNT, CDR2 YENEEA. The CDR3 loop spans 17 amino acids. CDR3 residues: CASSLGVPGQGGDTQYF. In DNA form, the CDR3 reads TGTGCCAGCAGCTTGGGGGTCCCGGGACAGGGGGGAGATACGCAGTATTTT.

The CDR3 DNA sequence: TGTGCCAGCAGCTCTGGGGCCGGAAACACCATATATTTT. Amino acids: CASSSGAGNTIYF. V is TRBV7-8 and J is TRBJ1-3; D may be TRBD1 (5 bases). The CDR3 extends over 13 amino acids. Trimming removed 4 bases from V and 4 bases from J, with 8 bases in between. The germline CDR1 and CDR2 sequences are SGHVS and FQNEAQ.

This chain joins TRBV6-1 and TRBJ2-1, with 13 bases aligning to TRBD2. The J segment lost 11 bases and the V segment lost 4 bases, leaving 8 bases of the junction unmatched. This CDR3 spans 15 amino acids. The germline V gene encodes CDR1 MNHNS and CDR2 SASEGT. The DNA of the CDR3 is TGTGCCAGCAGTGTCGGGACTAGCGGGAAGGGTCAGCAGTTCTTC. Translated, it gives CASSVGTSGKGQQFF.

CDR3 residues: CASGVQKGDQPQHF. The DNA for the CDR3 is TGTGCCAGCGGGGTCCAGAAGGGGGATCAGCCCCAGCATTTT. The chain is built from TRBV19 and TRBJ1-5, with D perhaps matching TRBD1 (6 bases). Trimming left V 9 bases short and J 5 bases short, with 17 bases between. CDR1 and CDR2 from the germline V gene are LNHDA and SQIVND (reference sequence). The CDR3 is 14 amino acids.

V and J are TRBV28 and TRBJ1-3, with D possibly being TRBD1 (5 bases). The CDR3 sequence is 15 residues long. Trimming cost V 3 bases and J 4 bases, with 13 bases left between them. Germline CDR1 MDHEN, CDR2 SYDVKM. Here the CDR3 DNA reads TGTGCCAGCAGTTTTCAGGGTCGAGGAGGAAACACCATATATTTT. This translates into CASSFQGRGGNTIYF.

The chain employs TRBV19 and TRBJ2-2, with a tentative D call TRBD2 (6 bases). CDR1 is LNHDA and CDR2 is SQIVND in the germline V gene (reference sequence). The CDR3 is 16 residues long. Trimming took 1 base from V and 5 from J, leaving 14 bases between them. CDR3 sequence: CASSIVRDGGTGELFF. CDR3 DNA: TGTGCCAGTAGTATAGTCCGGGACGGGGGAACCGGGGAGCTGTTTTTT.

This chain connects TRBV5-1 to TRBJ2-6; possibly TRBD2 for D (6 bases). From germline, CDR1 is SGHRS and CDR2 YFSETQ. V was cut by 4 bases and J by 0 bases, with 14 bases left in between. CDR3 length: 17 residues. CDR3 nucleotide sequence: TGCGCCAGCAGCCCGGGGCGGGGAAGCTCTGGGGCCAACGTCCTGACTTTC. Protein product: CASSPGRGSSGANVLTF.

This sequence joins TRBV19 and TRBJ2-1, with D maybe TRBD1 (8 bases). Trimming pared 0 bases from V and 5 bases from J, leaving 17 bases between. The CDR3 is 17 residues long. Per germline, CDR1 LNHDA and CDR2 SQIVND (reference sequence). CDR3 sequence: CASSIDLTGGGNNEQFF. The CDR3 DNA sequence: TGTGCCAGTAGTATAGATCTCACAGGGGGGGGTAACAATGAGCAGTTCTTC.

The J gene is TRBJ1-1, the V gene TRBV28; TRBD1 agrees at 9 bases. The J segment lost 10 bases and the V segment lost 7 bases, leaving 7 bases of the junction unmatched. Germline CDR1 and CDR2: MDHEN and SYDVKM. CDR3 size: 12 residues. The CDR3 here is CASTPVTGGAFF. The CDR3 DNA reads as TGTGCCAGCACCCCTGTGACAGGGGGAGCTTTCTTT.

The rearrangement joins TRBV19 to TRBJ1-3; 7 positions agree with TRBD1. With V trimmed by 3 bases and J by 2 bases, 4 bases remained unmatched. The CDR3 is 15 residues long. CDR1 and CDR2 from the germline V gene are LNHDA and SQIVND (reference sequence). In DNA, the CDR3 is TGTGCCAGTAGTATCGACAGGGTCCCTGGAAACACCATATATTTT. Translation: CASSIDRVPGNTIYF.

The rearrangement links TRBV27 to TRBJ2-7, with 11 positions matching TRBD1. The CDR3 consists of 15 residues. V was clipped by 2 bases and J by 6 bases; unmatched bases: 6. Per germline, CDR1 MNHEY and CDR2 SMNVEV (reference sequence). This CDR3 is CASSLMRDRGAEQYF. The CDR3 DNA reads as TGTGCCAGCAGTTTAATGCGGGACAGGGGGGCCGAGCAGTACTTC.

The rearrangement uses TRBV4-3 and TRBJ2-1; D not certain. The CDR3 runs to 12 residues. Trimming took off 1 base at V and 9 bases at J, with 7 bases between the two ends. CDR1 is LGHNA, CDR2 YSLEER, per germline. In DNA, the CDR3 is TGCGCCAGCAGCCAAGGATGGAGTGAGCAGTTCTTC. Protein product: CASSQGWSEQFF.

The chain combines TRBV28 with TRBJ2-3; 14 nucleotides match TRBD2. The V gene's germline CDR1 is MDHEN and CDR2 SYDVKM. Trimming took 4 bases from V and 4 from J; bases not matched to a gene: 10. The CDR3 is 18 residues long. CDR3 in amino acids: CASSSSGTSGSVSDTQYF. The CDR3 coding sequence is TGTGCCAGCAGTTCATCCGGGACTAGCGGGAGTGTTTCAGATACGCAGTATTTT.

This clone has more than one count but fewer than ten. The chain carries TRBV7-9 and TRBJ2-7; TRBD2 matches at 10 bases. J was trimmed by 2 bases and V by 6 bases; bases with no gene match: 7. Germline loops: CDR1 SEHNR, CDR2 FQNEAQ (reference sequence). This CDR3 has 15 residues. The CDR3 loop reads CASSQSGRVAYEQYF. The CDR3 region has the DNA TGTGCCAGCAGTCAAAGCGGGAGGGTAGCCTACGAGCAGTACTTC.

V usage is TRBV12-2 and J usage is TRBJ1-2; TRBD1, the table's D call, was not compared with the DNA. TRBV12-2 is a pseudogene. The CDR3 length is 13 residues. This CDR3 reads CATRKDREDGYTF. The CDR3 nucleotides read TGTGCAACCCGGAAGGACAGGGAAGATGGCTACACCTTC.

The chain carries TRBV4-2 and TRBJ2-7; 8 nucleotides align to TRBD2. V gave up 2 bases and J gave up 3 bases; unmatched junction bases: 6. The CDR3 is 15 residues long. CDR1 and CDR2 (germline): LGHNA, YNFKEQ. The CDR3 DNA follows: TGTGCCAGCAGCCAAACTAGCGGCCCTGACTACGAGCAGTACTTC. Translation: CASSQTSGPDYEQYF.

V usage is TRBV11-2 and J usage is TRBJ2-7; D uncertain. Germline V lookup: CDR1 SGHAT, CDR2 FQNNGV. V was clipped by 5 bases and J by 3 bases, with 14 bases between them. CDR3 length equals 14 residues. The CDR3 sequence is CASSVATTFYEQYF. DNA for the CDR3: TGTGCCAGCAGCGTCGCCACTACCTTCTACGAGCAGTACTTC.

The CDR3 reads CASSLTGDTFQPQHF. CDR3 bases: TGTGCCAGCAGCCTAACAGGCGATACTTTTCAGCCCCAGCATTTT. V usage is TRBV7-2 and J usage is TRBJ1-5; maybe TRBD1 (5 bases). Germline loops: CDR1 SGHTA, CDR2 FQGNSA. The CDR3 covers 15 residues. V was cut by 5 bases and J by 6 bases, with 17 bases left in between.

The sample holds a few counts of this clone. This same CDR3 is encoded by further DNA sequences in the sample. The chain links TRBV4-3 to TRBJ2-1; 7 bases are a match to TRBD2. J was trimmed by 11 bases and V by 0 bases; bases with no gene match: 13. This CDR3 has 16 amino acids. Germline assignment: CDR1 LGHNA and CDR2 YSLEER. The CDR3 DNA reads as TGCGCCAGCAGCCAAGATGTCGTACCGGCGGGGGTGAAGCAGTTCTTC. It is translated as CASSQDVVPAGVKQFF.

Of note for this clone: A read error may account for a junction end that differs from germline. The genes are TRBV4-2 and TRBJ2-7; D is possibly TRBD1 (6 bases). Germline V gene sequence: CDR1 LGHNA, CDR2 YNFKEQ. The CDR3 totals 15 residues. In nucleotides, the CDR3 is TGTGCCAGCAGACAAGACCCAGGGGTCTCCTACGAGCAGTACTTC. Its protein product is CASRQDPGVSYEQYF.

This clone was seen more than once but under ten times. V gene TRBV7-2 combines with J gene TRBJ2-7; D is unresolved. Trimming stripped 5 bases from V and 2 bases from J, with 13 bases between. The CDR3 runs 14 residues. CDR1 SGHTA and CDR2 FQGNSA come from the germline V gene. In DNA form, the CDR3 reads TGTGCCAGCAGCCTAAGAGCCCTAGCCTACGAGCAGTACTTC. Translated: CASSLRALAYEQYF.

J is TRBJ2-3 and V is TRBV7-2, with no clear D. This CDR3 comprises 14 residues. V lost 0 bases to trimming and J lost 3 bases, with 7 bases between them. CDR1 and CDR2 (germline): SGHTA, FQGNSA. CDR3 in DNA: TGTGCCAGCAGCTTAGCGCAGTGGACAGATACGCAGTATTTT. Translating gives CASSLAQWTDTQYF.

The chain couples TRBV7-9 to TRBJ1-3; 8 bases are shared with TRBD1. Losses at the gene ends were 3 bases for V and 4 bases for J; bases not matched to a gene: 5. Germline CDR1 reads SEHNR; CDR2 reads FQNEAQ (reference sequence). The CDR3 length is 15 residues. The CDR3 sequence is CASSFGQGIGNTIYF. In DNA, the CDR3 is TGTGCCAGCAGCTTCGGACAGGGAATAGGAAACACCATATATTTT.